Listed below are T cell receptor beta chains from one sample, sequenced in a study. Using its own MiXCR run on the 5' RACE reads, TCRdb lists one record per CDR3 protein. This sample carries about 5,800 distinct CDR3 sequences, 31% of them seen once, and the ten largest clones take about 7.3%. Sequenced sample: memory CD4+ T cells sorted from a lymph node. The receptors stem from a female donor with breast cancer. The CDR3 runs from the conserved cysteine through the conserved F or W. The D gene is left open where the match is weak. Only some rows state a clone size, as once, few, many or a class for expanded clones.

V: TRBV4-1; J: TRBJ2-1; D: NA; size: medium-sized; CDR3: CASSQLDIVSYNEQFF; DNA: TGCGCCAGCAGCCAATTAGACATAGTCTCCTACAATGAGCAGTTCTTC
V: TRBV5-4; J: TRBJ2-6; D: NA; size: many; CDR3: CASSLDISGANVLTF; DNA: TGTGCCAGCAGCTTAGATATCTCTGGGGCCAACGTCCTGACTTTC
V: TRBV20-1; J: TRBJ1-2; D: NA; size: NA; CDR3: CSARDNSGGYTF; DNA: TGCAGTGCTAGAGATAATTCGGGCGGCTACACCTTC
V: TRBV24-1; J: TRBJ2-3; D: NA; size: NA; CDR3: CATSEGPLPPDTQYF; DNA: TGTGCCACCAGCGAAGGCCCCTTGCCCCCAGATACGCAGTATTTT
V: TRBV20-1; J: TRBJ2-3; D: TRBD2; size: once; CDR3: CSAPAGLAGYSADTQYF; DNA: TGCAGTGCTCCCGCGGGACTAGCGGGATACAGCGCAGATACGCAGTATTTT
V: TRBV20-1; J: TRBJ1-2; D: TRBD1; size: NA; CDR3: CSASGTVNYGYTF; DNA: TGCAGTGCTTCCGGGACAGTCAACTATGGCTACACCTTC
V: TRBV7-9; J: TRBJ2-7; D: TRBD1; size: many; CDR3: CASSPGQGGSYEQYF; DNA: TGTGCCAGCAGTCCCGGACAGGGGGGCTCCTACGAGCAGTACTTC
V: TRBV4-1; J: TRBJ2-1; D: NA; size: few; CDR3: CASSRQGLAIAYNEQFF; DNA: TGCGCCAGCAGCCGACAGGGACTCGCAATAGCCTACAATGAGCAGTTCTTC
V: TRBV9; J: TRBJ1-1; D: NA; size: NA; CDR3: CASSPRGGFTEAFF; DNA: TGTGCCAGCAGCCCCCGGGGGGGGTTCACTGAAGCTTTCTTT
V: TRBV20-1; J: TRBJ2-5; D: NA; size: few; CDR3: CSARDMETQYF; DNA: TGCAGTGCTAGAGATATGGAGACCCAGTACTTC
V: TRBV13; J: TRBJ2-1; D: TRBD2; size: medium-sized; CDR3: CASSAGLAVSYNEQFF; DNA: TGTGCCAGCAGCGCCGGACTAGCGGTCTCCTACAATGAGCAGTTCTTC
V: TRBV5-1; J: TRBJ2-6; D: NA; size: NA; CDR3: CASSGASGANVPTF; DNA: TGTGCCAGCAGCGGAGCCTCTGGGGCCAACGTCCCGACTTTC
V: TRBV5-4; J: TRBJ2-5; D: TRBD2; size: NA; CDR3: CASSGLAGQESQYF; DNA: TGTGCCAGCAGTGGGCTAGCGGGGCAAGAGTCCCAGTACTTC
V: TRBV12-5; J: TRBJ2-3; D: TRBD1; size: few; CDR3: CASGLGTGGSISTDTQYF; DNA: TGTGCTAGTGGTTTGGGAACAGGGGGTAGTATAAGCACAGATACGCAGTATTTT
V: TRBV7-6; J: TRBJ1-5; D: NA; size: NA; CDR3: CASSLEPAQPQHF; DNA: TGTGCCAGCAGCTTAGAGCCTGCCCAGCCCCAGCATTTT
V: TRBV7-6; J: TRBJ2-1; D: TRBD2; size: NA; CDR3: CASSLDWGGLPSSKQFF; DNA: TGTGCCAGCAGCTTAGATTGGGGGGGACTCCCATCCTCTAAGCAGTTCTTC
V: TRBV29-1; J: TRBJ2-7; D: NA; size: large; CDR3: CSVETGIVDEQYF; DNA: TGCAGCGTGGAGACAGGTATAGTGGACGAGCAGTACTTC
V: TRBV20-1; J: TRBJ2-5; D: TRBD2; size: few; CDR3: CSARDPTGGRGEAQYF; DNA: TGCAGCGCTAGAGATCCCACCGGCGGGAGAGGAGAGGCCCAGTACTTC
V: TRBV14; J: TRBJ1-1; D: NA; size: NA; CDR3: CASRKTGATEAFF; DNA: TGTGCCAGCAGAAAGACGGGCGCCACTGAAGCTTTCTTT
V: TRBV5-5; J: TRBJ2-1; D: NA; size: NA; CDR3: CASSLDDASWAYYNEQFF; DNA: TGTGCCAGCAGCTTGGACGATGCTAGCTGGGCCTACTACAATGAGCAGTTCTTC
V: TRBV5-1; J: TRBJ2-5; D: NA; size: many; CDR3: CASRLGGAAQETQYF; DNA: TGCGCCAGCAGACTAGGGGGAGCCGCCCAAGAGACCCAGTACTTC
V: TRBV20-1; J: TRBJ2-1; D: TRBD2; size: medium-sized; CDR3: CSAGVGGREQFF; DNA: TGCAGTGCTGGAGTGGGCGGGAGAGAGCAGTTCTTC
V: TRBV10-3; J: TRBJ2-7; D: TRBD1; size: large; CDR3: CAISEGQGISEQYF; DNA: TGTGCCATCAGTGAGGGACAGGGGATATCCGAGCAGTACTTC
V: TRBV24-1; J: TRBJ2-7; D: NA; size: medium-sized; CDR3: CATSDSGTLYEQYF; DNA: TGTGCCACCAGTGATTCGGGGACCCTCTACGAGCAGTACTTC
V: TRBV12-3/TRBV12-4; J: TRBJ2-7; D: NA; size: once; CDR3: CASSMSGNEQYF; DNA: TGTGCCAGCAGTATGTCGGGGAATGAGCAGTACTTC
V: TRBV10-1; J: TRBJ2-7; D: NA; size: medium-sized; CDR3: CASSESVASYEQYF; DNA: TGCGCCAGCAGTGAGTCTGTTGCAAGCTACGAGCAGTACTTC
V: TRBV7-9; J: TRBJ2-1; D: NA; size: NA; CDR3: CASSLTAKLAYNEQFF; DNA: TGTGCCAGCAGCTTAACAGCGAAACTAGCCTACAATGAGCAGTTCTTC
V: TRBV9; J: TRBJ1-3; D: NA; size: once; CDR3: CASSVGRYSGNTIYF; DNA: TGTGCCAGCAGCGTAGGAAGATACTCTGGAAACACCATATATTTT
V: TRBV4-3; J: TRBJ2-7; D: NA; size: few; CDR3: CASSQEAGQGGDEQYF; DNA: TGCGCCAGCAGCCAAGAGGCGGGGCAGGGTGGCGACGAGCAGTACTTC
V: TRBV20-1; J: TRBJ1-2; D: NA; size: NA; CDR3: CSVVSGSGGYTF; DNA: TGCAGCGTAGTTAGCGGGAGTGGTGGCTACACCTTC
V: TRBV6-1; J: TRBJ2-1; D: TRBD2; size: NA; CDR3: CASSLWPRTSGSSYNEQFF; DNA: TGTGCCAGCAGTCTATGGCCCCGGACCAGCGGGAGCTCATACAATGAGCAGTTCTTC
V: TRBV6-2/TRBV6-3; J: TRBJ1-1; D: NA; size: once; CDR3: CTSSHSWRRNTEAFF; DNA: TGTACCAGCAGTCACTCCTGGCGGAGGAACACTGAAGCTTTCTTT
V: TRBV12-3/TRBV12-4; J: TRBJ2-5; D: TRBD2; size: medium-sized; CDR3: CASRGTSGSLETQYF; DNA: TGTGCCAGCAGGGGGACTAGCGGGAGTTTAGAGACCCAGTACTTC
V: TRBV30; J: TRBJ1-2; D: NA; size: many; CDR3: CARDSYSGYTF; DNA: TGTGCCAGAGACAGTTACTCTGGCTACACCTTC
V: TRBV5-6; J: TRBJ2-3; D: NA; size: NA; CDR3: CASSPRPTTDTQYF; DNA: TGTGCCAGCAGCCCCCGGCCCACGACAGATACGCAGTATTTT
V: TRBV12-3/TRBV12-4; J: TRBJ2-3; D: TRBD2; size: once; CDR3: CASSTGALAANNEQYF; DNA: TGTGCCAGCAGTACTGGGGCACTAGCGGCAAACAATGAGCAGTATTTT
V: TRBV5-1; J: TRBJ2-5; D: NA; size: many; CDR3: CASSLLAMRETQYF; DNA: TGCGCCAGCAGCTTACTAGCAATGAGGGAGACCCAGTACTTC
V: TRBV29-1; J: TRBJ1-5; D: NA; size: medium-sized; CDR3: CSAKYTGLNQPQHF; DNA: TGCAGCGCCAAATATACAGGGCTCAATCAGCCCCAGCATTTT
V: TRBV7-2; J: TRBJ2-1; D: TRBD2; size: many; CDR3: CASSSRTSGSSYNEQFF; DNA: TGTGCCAGCAGCTCGCGGACTAGCGGGAGCTCCTACAATGAGCAGTTCTTC
V: TRBV14; J: TRBJ1-1; D: NA; size: medium-sized; CDR3: CASSQDYFSEAFF; DNA: TGTGCCAGCAGCCAAGACTACTTTTCTGAAGCTTTCTTT
V: TRBV6-5; J: TRBJ1-6; D: TRBD1; size: medium-sized; CDR3: CASSQGAHNSPLHF; DNA: TGTGCCAGCAGTCAGGGGGCCCATAATTCACCCCTCCACTTT
V: TRBV4-1; J: TRBJ1-6; D: NA; size: medium-sized; CDR3: CASSQVPLNNSPLHF; DNA: TGCGCCAGCAGCCAAGTCCCTCTAAATAATTCACCCCTCCACTTT
V: TRBV7-6; J: TRBJ2-7; D: TRBD2; size: NA; CDR3: CASSPAKTSGNSYGQYF; DNA: TGTGCCAGCAGCCCCGCAAAGACTAGCGGGAACTCCTACGGGCAGTACTTC
V: TRBV6-1; J: TRBJ1-5; D: NA; size: medium-sized; CDR3: CASSDDGEQPQHF; DNA: TGTGCCAGCAGTGACGACGGGGAACAGCCCCAGCATTTT
V: TRBV5-6; J: TRBJ2-3; D: NA; size: large; CDR3: CASSPTGADTQYF; DNA: TGTGCCAGCAGCCCGACAGGAGCGGATACGCAGTATTTT
V: TRBV20-1; J: TRBJ2-7; D: TRBD2; size: many; CDR3: CSAWTSPSEQYF; DNA: TGCAGTGCTTGGACTAGTCCATCCGAGCAGTACTTC
V: TRBV11-2; J: TRBJ2-1; D: TRBD2; size: once; CDR3: CASSPGGGYNEQFF; DNA: TGTGCCAGCAGCCCGGGGGGGGGCTACAATGAGCAGTTCTTC